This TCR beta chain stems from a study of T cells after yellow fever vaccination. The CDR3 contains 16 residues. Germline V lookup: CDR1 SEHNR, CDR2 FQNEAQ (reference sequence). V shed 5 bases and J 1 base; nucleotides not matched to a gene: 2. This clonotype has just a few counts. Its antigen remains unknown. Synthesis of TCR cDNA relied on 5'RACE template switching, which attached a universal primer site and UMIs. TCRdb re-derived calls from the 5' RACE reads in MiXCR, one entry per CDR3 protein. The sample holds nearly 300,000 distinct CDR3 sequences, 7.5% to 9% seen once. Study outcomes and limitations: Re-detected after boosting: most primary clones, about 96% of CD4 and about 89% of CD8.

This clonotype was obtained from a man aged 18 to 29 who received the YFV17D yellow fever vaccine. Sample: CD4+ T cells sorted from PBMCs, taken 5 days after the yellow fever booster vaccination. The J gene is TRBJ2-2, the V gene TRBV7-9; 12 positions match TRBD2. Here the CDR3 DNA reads TGTGCCAGCAGCCGACTAGCGGGGGAGAACACCGGGGAGCTGTTTTTT. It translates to CASSRLAGENTGELFF.